This TCR beta chain was sequenced in a study of CD8+CD57+ T cells in acquired aplastic anemia. The wider study: Sorted cells (CD4+ and CD8+) yielded DNA amounts that averaged approximately 3.2 ug.

This clonotype was recorded at least ten times. No antigen is known for it. Findings and caveats of the study: No significant patient-versus-control difference appeared in CD8+ Simpson's diversity.

TCR beta VDJ and CDR3 profiling used genomic DNA as template. From the reads, TCRdb called clonotypes with MiXCR, one entry per CDR3 protein. The repertoire consists of 200,000 to 250,000 distinct CDR3 sequences, with around 43% occurring once and the leading ten covering about 8.3%. The CDR3 is 15 residues long. Germline assignment: CDR1 SGHVS and CDR2 FNYEAQ. Trimming removed 2 bases from V and 1 base from J, with 11 bases in between. Selection for sequencing was limited to patients who had shown CD8+CD57+ cell expansion by flow cytometry. None of the patients had been given any therapy when their blood was sampled.

The sequenced sample was sorted CD4+, CD8+, or CD8+CD57+ T cells (not recorded which) from PBMCs. The chain links TRBV7-6 to TRBJ1-1, with D perhaps TRBD1 (6 bases). The source of this sequence is a human donor with aplastic anemia. Here the CDR3 DNA reads TGTGCCAGCAGCTTATCCGAGGGGGAGAACACTGAAGCTTTCTTT. As protein: CASSLSEGENTEAFF.